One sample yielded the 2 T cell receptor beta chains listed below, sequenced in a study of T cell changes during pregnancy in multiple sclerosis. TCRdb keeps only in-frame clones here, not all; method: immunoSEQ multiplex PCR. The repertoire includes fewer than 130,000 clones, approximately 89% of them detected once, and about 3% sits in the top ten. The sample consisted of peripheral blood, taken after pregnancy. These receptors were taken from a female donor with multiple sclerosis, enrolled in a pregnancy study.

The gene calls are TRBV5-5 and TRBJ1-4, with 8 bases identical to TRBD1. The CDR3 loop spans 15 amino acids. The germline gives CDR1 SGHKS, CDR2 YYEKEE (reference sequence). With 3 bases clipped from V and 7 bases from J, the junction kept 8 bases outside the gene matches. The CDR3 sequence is CASSSLQGVIEKLFF. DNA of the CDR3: TGTGCCAGCAGCTCACTACAGGGGGTTATTGAAAAACTGTTTTTT.

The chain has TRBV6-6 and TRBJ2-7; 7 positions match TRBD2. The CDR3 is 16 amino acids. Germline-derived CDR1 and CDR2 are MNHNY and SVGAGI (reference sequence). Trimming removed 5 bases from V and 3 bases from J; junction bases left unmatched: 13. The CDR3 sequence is CASSPMGGDQYYEQYF. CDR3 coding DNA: TGTGCCAGCAGTCCTATGGGGGGGGACCAATACTACGAGCAGTACTTC.